The 8 T cell receptor beta chains presented below share a single source sample, sequenced in a study of long-term antiretroviral therapy in people with HIV. Survey level was the resolution at which the v3.0 immunoSEQ assay ran. Assay: immunoSEQ multiplex PCR; the TCRdb copy retains only in-frame clones and omits some. The profile shows approximately 21,000 clones, about 88% of them singletons. Source: unsorted PBMCs, taken 2.3 years after starting antiretroviral therapy. The receptors shown here come from a man between 60 and 75 years old with HIV.

The rearrangement uses TRBV5-1 and TRBJ2-3; D possibly corresponds to TRBD1 (6 bases). This CDR3 has 15 residues. V was shortened by 7 bases and J by 3 bases, with 18 bases between the two germline ends. Per the germline V gene, CDR1 is SGHRS and CDR2 is YFSETQ. The CDR3 reads CASSFGGLRTDTQYF. The CDR3 DNA sequence: TGCGCCAGCTCTTTTGGGGGCCTAAGGACAGATACGCAGTATTTT.

The rearrangement links TRBV9 to TRBJ1-2; D is undetermined. V was trimmed by 4 bases and J by 3 bases, leaving 13 bases between them. Germline values: CDR1 SGDLS, CDR2 YYNGEE. There are 14 residues in the CDR3. CDR3 protein: CASSPIEGDYGYTF. The CDR3 bases are TGTGCCAGCAGCCCGATAGAAGGAGACTATGGCTACACCTTC. The complete variable domain, with remaining parts taken from reference TRBV9 and TRBJ1-2, reads DSGVTQTPKHLITATGQRVTLRCSPRSGDLSVYWYQQSLDQGLQFLIQYYNGEERAKGNILERFSAQQFPDLHSELNLSSLELGDSALYFCASSPIEGDYGYTFGSGTRLTVV.

This chain links TRBV11-3 with TRBJ2-2, with 7 positions matching TRBD2. This CDR3 has 14 residues. Germline V gives CDR1 SGHNT, CDR2 YENEEA. V shed 5 bases and J 4 bases; nucleotides not matched to a gene: 4. The CDR3 protein is CASSPRTSTGELFF. CDR3 DNA sequence: TGTGCCAGCAGCCCTCGGACTAGCACCGGGGAGCTGTTTTTT.

The chain employs TRBV9 and TRBJ2-2, with TRBD1 matching 7 bases. This CDR3 is 18 amino acids long. V trimming: 3 bases; J trimming: 2 bases; junction bases outside the gene matches: 13. The germline gives CDR1 SGDLS, CDR2 YYNGEE. The CDR3 sequence is CASSASSTGQLNTGELFF. The CDR3 coding sequence is TGTGCCAGCAGCGCGTCCTCGACGGGACAGCTTAACACCGGGGAGCTGTTTTTT.

This chain joins TRBV5-4 and TRBJ2-1; D may be TRBD1 (5 bases). The CDR3 is 16 amino acids. Trimming stripped 2 bases from V and 6 bases from J, with 18 bases between. Germline loops: CDR1 SGHNT, CDR2 YYREEE (reference sequence). DNA of the CDR3: TGTGCCAGCAGCTTTCAACAGGTTGCCGGTACCAATGAGCAGTTCTTC. It encodes CASSFQQVAGTNEQFF.

This clone was seen only once. The chain has TRBV6-5 and TRBJ2-5, with D unclear. Between the trimmed V and J ends, which lost 7 bases and 2 bases, there was a span of 8 bases. The CDR3 sequence is 12 residues long. Per the germline V gene, CDR1 is MNHEY and CDR2 is SVGAGI. CDR3 residues: CASTGSQETQYF. DNA of the CDR3: TGTGCCAGCACCGGATCACAAGAGACCCAGTACTTC.

This rearrangement joins TRBV6-1 to TRBJ2-1; D may be TRBD2 (6 bases). V was clipped by 6 bases and J by 2 bases, with 11 bases between them. Germline lookup yields CDR1 MNHNS and CDR2 SASEGT. The CDR3 runs 14 residues. The CDR3, as DNA: TGTGCCAGCAGAACTAGCATAACCTACAATGAGCAGTTCTTC. Encoded protein: CASRTSITYNEQFF.

CDR3 DNA sequence: TGTGCCAGCAGTTACACCCTAGCGGAGGGCGGGGAGACCCAGTACTTC. This encodes CASSYTLAEGGETQYF. V gene TRBV6-5 combines with J gene TRBJ2-5; TRBD2 aligns across 7 bases. The germline V gene has CDR1 MNHEY and CDR2 SVGAGI. The length of the CDR3 is 16 residues. V shed 2 bases and J 5 bases; nucleotides not matched to a gene: 11.